This TCR beta chain is drawn from a study of blood T cell repertoires in COVID-19. Background on the study: Donors in the United States, Italy and Spain gave samples during acute or convalescent COVID-19.

V lost 1 base, J lost 2 bases, and 5 bases stayed unmatched. Germline V gene sequence: CDR1 KGHDR, CDR2 SFDVKD. This CDR3 is built from 17 residues. Sequencing was performed with immunoSEQ multiplex PCR; in TCRdb, only in-frame clones are kept and a portion is missing. The sample lists around 460,000 clones, 70% to 90% occurring once. The V and J genes are TRBV24-1 and TRBJ2-1; 9 bases align to TRBD1. Sequenced material: peripheral blood. The TCR comes from a man aged 18 to 30 with COVID-19, enrolled during active disease. The CDR3 nucleotides are TGTGCCACCAGTGATTTAGGTGGACAGGGGCCCTACAATGAGCAGTTCTTC. Its protein is CATSDLGGQGPYNEQFF.